This TCR beta chain was obtained from a study of radiotherapy plus CTLA-4 blockade in lung cancer. About the study: Objective response rate was over 15%; disease control rate, 31%. Study-level results: Tumor-derived TCR clones expanded in blood after radiotherapy plus ipilimumab.

This table comes from immunoSEQ multiplex PCR, and its TCRdb copy is limited to in-frame clones, with some not included. The table records about 110,000 clones, roughly four fifths of them present only once. This clone has just a few counts. Its matching antigen is unknown. Germline V gene lookup returns CDR1 SGHNT and CDR2 YYREEE (reference sequence). This CDR3 spans 14 amino acids. Trimming removed 2 bases at V and 4 bases at J, with 10 bases between. The sequence was collected from a human donor with non-small cell lung cancer that progressed on radiotherapy plus ipilimumab. Some clones in this sample may be carry-over from other donors' samples. The chain employs TRBV5-4 and TRBJ1-3; unclear D gene. This specimen was peripheral blood, taken from a patient treated with radiotherapy plus ipilimumab. The CDR3 reads CASSFRGKGNTIYF. DNA for the CDR3: TGTGCCAGCAGCTTTAGAGGAAAGGGAAACACCATATATTTT. The entire variable domain, with the rest obtained from reference TRBV5-4 and TRBJ1-3, is as follows: ETGVTQSPTHLIKTRGQQVTLRCSSQSGHNTVSWYQQALGQGPQFIFQYYREEENGRGNFPPRFSGLQFPNYSSELNVNALELDDSALYLCASSFRGKGNTIYFGEGSWLTVV.